Each of the 20 T cell receptor beta chains below was sequenced from the same sample in a study of T-cell reconstitution after alpha-beta-depleted transplantation in children. Construction of the TCRbeta library involved unique molecular identifiers. TCRdb itself ran the PCR reads through MiXCR, one entry per CDR3 protein. The table has 450,000 to 550,000 distinct CDR3 sequences, about an eighth seen once. Source: PBMCs, mostly from graft donor cells, taken 180 days after TCRalphabeta/CD19-depleted stem cell transplant. Every receptor here comes from a female patient aged 2-9 years who had a stem cell transplant for aplastic anemia, so the T cells may come from the graft donor.

In this sample, this clonotype turned up many times. The chain employs TRBV5-1 and TRBJ2-4; 16 positions agree with TRBD2. Trimming cost V 3 bases and J 8 bases; bases outside gene matches: 5. The CDR3 is 16 amino acids. The germline V gene has CDR1 SGHRS and CDR2 YFSETQ. The DNA for the CDR3 is TGCGCCAGCAGCTCGGGACTAGCGGGAGGGCTGGACATTCAGTACTTC. It yields the protein CASSSGLAGGLDIQYF. Using reference TRBV5-1 and TRBJ2-4 for the parts outside the CDR3, the full variable domain is KAGVTQTPRYLIKTRGQQVTLSCSPISGHRSVSWYQQTPGQGLQFLFEYFSETQRNKGNFPGRFSGRQFSNSRSEMNVSTLELGDSALYLCASSSGLAGGLDIQYFGAGTRLSVL.

This clonotype was seen ten or more times. This rearrangement joins TRBV6-1 to TRBJ2-2, with 8 nucleotides matching TRBD1. The CDR3 extends over 15 amino acids. The V and J ends lost 5 bases and 2 bases, in that order; junction bases with no gene match: 4. From germline, CDR1 is MNHNS and CDR2 SASEGT. CDR3 in DNA: TGTGCCAGCAGTAGGACAGGGCCCAACACCGGGGAGCTGTTTTTT. This codes for CASSRTGPNTGELFF.

This clonotype was seen a handful of times. The chain couples TRBV5-1 to TRBJ1-5; D perhaps matches TRBD1 (5 bases). This CDR3 has 16 residues. Trimming cost V 0 bases and J 0 bases, with 10 bases left between them. Germline V lookup: CDR1 SGHRS, CDR2 YFSETQ. In DNA, the CDR3 is TGCGCCAGCAGCTTGGGGGGACTGCTTAGCAATCAGCCCCAGCATTTT. It translates to CASSLGGLLSNQPQHF.

This clonotype was seen more than once but under ten times. The gene calls are TRBV28 and TRBJ2-7, with a possible D match to TRBD2 (6 bases). Per the germline V gene, CDR1 is MDHEN and CDR2 is SYDVKM. There are 12 residues in the CDR3. The ends were cut back, 3 bases at V and 5 bases at J, with 8 bases in the middle. The CDR3 DNA follows: TGTGCCAGCAGTTTTCGGGGGAACGAGCAGTACGTC. Translation: CASSFRGNEQYV.

This chain joins TRBV14 and TRBJ2-3, with D maybe TRBD2 (5 bases). Germline V gene sequence: CDR1 SGHDN, CDR2 FVKESK. V lost 5 bases, J lost 2 bases, and 20 bases lay in between. The CDR3 covers 17 residues. CDR3: CASSGVDGLRYTDTQYF. The CDR3, as DNA: TGTGCCAGCAGCGGGGTTGATGGACTTCGATACACAGATACGCAGTATTTT.

This clonotype appeared a few times. The CDR3 nucleotides are TGTGCCAGTAGTAAAGACAGGACCTATCAGCCCCAGCATTTT. Protein product: CASSKDRTYQPQHF. The chain couples TRBV19 to TRBJ1-5, with a possible D match to TRBD1 (6 bases). This CDR3 contains 14 residues. The V end was cut by 4 bases, the J end by 5 bases, with 12 bases between. CDR1 is LNHDA, CDR2 SQIVND, per germline (reference sequence).

The rearrangement joins TRBV9 to TRBJ2-7; 14 bases are shared with TRBD2. Germline CDR1 and CDR2: SGDLS and YYNGEE. The CDR3 spans 15 residues. The junction had 1 base not matched to a gene; V was cut back by 2 bases and J by 3 bases. CDR3 DNA: TGTGCCAGCAGCGTGGGGACTAGCGGGAGCTACGAGCAGTACTTC. The encoded protein is CASSVGTSGSYEQYF.

This clonotype was counted a few times. The CDR3 here is CSVEGGQSYEQYF. In nucleotides, the CDR3 is TGCAGCGTTGAAGGGGGACAGAGCTACGAGCAGTACTTC. The rearrangement uses TRBV29-1 and TRBJ2-7, with 7 positions matching TRBD1. CDR3 length: 13 amino acids. V trimming: 1 base; J trimming: 3 bases; junction bases outside the gene matches: 3. CDR1 and CDR2 (germline): SQVTM, ANQGSEA.

The chain uses TRBV20-1 and TRBJ2-2; tentative D call: TRBD2 (6 bases). V lost 3 bases and J 6 bases, leaving 17 bases between the germline ends. The CDR3 totals 15 residues. The germline gives CDR1 DFQATT, CDR2 SNEGSKA (reference sequence). The CDR3 DNA follows: TGCAGTGCTAGTCGGAGCGGAGGGGATGCCGGGGAGCTGTTTTTT. It encodes CSASRSGGDAGELFF.

This clonotype was observed a few times. V and J are TRBV7-2 and TRBJ2-5; 8 bases agree with TRBD1. V lost 3 bases and J lost 3; bases outside the gene matches: 3. Germline CDR1 reads SGHTA; CDR2 reads FQGNSA. This CDR3 contains 14 residues. The CDR3 sequence is CASSFRGLEETQYF. CDR3 nucleotide sequence: TGTGCCAGCAGCTTCAGGGGGCTTGAAGAGACCCAGTACTTC.

In regard to this clonotype: A read error may explain this, as a much larger clone is one base away. This chain joins TRBV12-3 or TRBV12-4 and TRBJ2-5, with 8 bases aligning to TRBD2. This CDR3 contains 14 residues. The CDR3 DNA reads as TGTGCCAGCAGTTTAGTTGGGACTAGAGAGATCCAGTACTTC. Amino acids: CASSLVGTREIQYF.

This chain links TRBV12-3 or TRBV12-4 with TRBJ1-5; weak D call: TRBD1 (5 bases). CDR3 length: 15 residues. Trimming took off 4 bases at V and 1 base at J, with 11 bases between the two ends. The CDR3 DNA reads TGTGCCAGCAGTTCGGGACCAGCAAGCAATCAGCCCCAGCATTTT. As protein: CASSSGPASNQPQHF.

This clonotype was seen many times. This chain uses TRBV10-3 with TRBJ2-1, with D perhaps TRBD2 (6 bases). V lost 1 base and J 8 bases, leaving 6 bases between the germline ends. The CDR3 consists of 12 residues. Germline V gene sequence: CDR1 ENHRY, CDR2 SYGVKD. CDR3 coding DNA: TGTGCCATCAGTGAGTGGGAGGATGAGCAGTTCTTC. Residues: CAISEWEDEQFF.

The table lists this clonotype with a few counts. The rearrangement links TRBV12-3 or TRBV12-4 to TRBJ2-7, with D tentatively TRBD2 (6 bases). V gave up 3 bases and J gave up 2 bases, with 23 bases separating them. This CDR3 is 18 amino acids long. The CDR3 region has the DNA TGTGCCAGCAGTTTGCGCTGGATTCGGGGCGGGACGACCTACGAGCAGTACTTC. Translating gives CASSLRWIRGGTTYEQYF.

The gene calls are TRBV2 and TRBJ2-3; D is possibly TRBD2 (5 bases). CDR3 length: 15 amino acids. The germline V gene encodes CDR1 SNHLY and CDR2 FYNNEI. Trimming stripped 6 bases from V and 9 bases from J, with 22 bases between. Written as DNA, the CDR3 is TGTGCCAGCAGGCCTGGTGCGGGTCAGCCTAAAACGCAGTATTTT. Its protein is CASRPGAGQPKTQYF.

Only a few counts were recorded for this clonotype. The V call is TRBV28, the J call TRBJ1-1; 9 bases align to TRBD1. CDR3 size: 13 residues. Trimming at V came to 7 bases and at J to 6 bases, leaving 6 bases not matched to a gene. Germline CDR1 MDHEN, CDR2 SYDVKM. The CDR3 DNA follows: TGTGCCAGCACGACAGGGGGGTTCGCTGAAGCTTTCTTT. The encoded protein is CASTTGGFAEAFF.

This clonotype was observed a few times. The chain couples TRBV18 to TRBJ1-1, with D hard to call. V gave up 4 bases and J gave up 0 bases, with 6 bases separating them. Germline-derived CDR1 and CDR2 are KGHSH and LQKENI. CDR3 size: 13 residues. DNA for the CDR3: TGTGCCAGCTCACAGGCGGTGAACACTGAAGCTTTCTTT. Amino acids: CASSQAVNTEAFF.

This chain uses TRBV6-2 or TRBV6-3 with TRBJ2-7, with a possible D match to TRBD2 (6 bases). Germline V lookup: CDR1 MNHEY, CDR2 SVGEGT. V gave up 2 bases and J gave up 6 bases, with 14 bases separating them. This CDR3 has 14 residues. The CDR3 is CASSYRLVWSEQYV. CDR3 DNA: TGTGCCAGCAGTTACAGACTAGTGTGGAGCGAGCAGTACGTC.

This clonotype was found a few times. V is TRBV12-3 or TRBV12-4 and J is TRBJ1-1, with 7 bases identical to TRBD1. The trim removed 6 bases at V and 0 bases at J, leaving 4 bases unmatched. The CDR3 is 14 residues long. The CDR3 loop reads CASRMTGMNTEAFF. Here the CDR3 DNA reads TGTGCCAGCAGGATGACAGGGATGAACACTGAAGCTTTCTTT.

A few counts support this clonotype. The chain links TRBV15 to TRBJ2-1; perhaps TRBD1 as D (6 bases). Germline CDR1 LNHNV, CDR2 YYDKDF (reference sequence). The germline V and J ends were trimmed by 2 bases and 8 bases, with 13 bases remaining between them. This CDR3 region has 14 residues. The CDR3 reads CATSRKKQGDEQFF. The CDR3 DNA sequence: TGTGCCACCAGCAGAAAAAAACAGGGTGATGAGCAGTTCTTC.